This T cell receptor beta chain was sequenced for a study of control samples from healthy donors and cancer patients (dated by TCRdb to 2018 to 2020). From cysteine to phenylalanine, the CDR3 is 13 amino acids long. CDR3 DNA is the only sequence kept; it has 39 bases, read in frame from the first base. V is pared back by 3 bases and J by 8 bases, with 13 bases lying between the germline termini. For CDR1 and CDR2, the germline V gene lists SGDLS and YYNGEE. The protocol used for the library was the immunoSEQ multiplex PCR assay. What TCRdb holds here is the immuneACCESS table cut down to in-frame rearrangements. Part of the clones is not present; checked against another copy, under half of the missing clones reflect an unresolved V gene, and the others are unexplained. The sample profile shows more than 70,000 clones; about 95% of them were found once. Under 3.5% of the sample lies in the top ten.

The count of this clone is one. Its antigen target is currently unknown. No much larger clone is present one base from it, and per-base qualities are unavailable. Sequencing was done on a sample of blood. The rearrangement combines TRBV9 with TRBJ2-3; 6 matching bases give a weak D call of TRBD2. This clonotype was obtained from a woman aged 30 to 39 in good health. The DNA is as follows: TGTGCCAGCAGCGATGGAGGGGCAGGTACGCAGTATTTT. This sequence encodes CASSDGGAGTQYF.